A selection of T cell receptor beta chains follows, all from one sample in a study of shared clonotypes between healthy human individuals. Sequenced by immunoSEQ multiplex PCR; TCRdb stores in-frame clones only, minus some. The table lists a few million clones, more than 80% of them singletons. Sample: naive CD4+ T cells sorted from blood. The receptors were gathered from a man younger than 30 in good health. Each CDR3 is given with its conserved first and last residue. A D gene is named only where the DNA matches it firmly. Rows may omit the clone size; those that give it use once, few, many or a size class.

d_call	clone_size	v_call	j_call	cdr3_nt	cdr3_aa
TRBD2	-	TRBV5-1	TRBJ2-1	TGCGCCAGCAGCTTGGTACCTAGCGGGCGCGGAGATGAGCAGTTCTTC	CASSLVPSGRGDEQFF
TRBD2	-	TRBV5-4	TRBJ2-5	TGTGCCAGCAGCTTAACGGGGGGCCAAGAGACCCAGTACTTC	CASSLTGGQETQYF
TRBD1	-	TRBV18	TRBJ1-1	TGTGCCAGCTCACCTTTAACGGGACAGGGGATGAACACTGAAGCTTTCTTT	CASSPLTGQGMNTEAFF
TRBD1	-	TRBV9	TRBJ1-2	TGTGCCAGCAGCATGGGACAGGGGCCCCATGGCTACACCTTC	CASSMGQGPHGYTF
TRBD1	-	TRBV5-1	TRBJ1-1	TGCGCCAGCAGCGGCAGGCCGGGACAGGGGGACGGCACTGAAGCTTTCTTT	CASSGRPGQGDGTEAFF
-	-	TRBV5-1	TRBJ1-2	TGCGCCAGCACCTTAGGTGAGAACTATGGCTACACCTTC	CASTLGENYGYTF
-	-	TRBV2	TRBJ1-4	TGTGCCAGCAGTGATGCCCCGGGAGCGATAAGGGGAAAACTGTTTTTT	CASSDAPGAIRGKLFF
TRBD1	once	TRBV2	TRBJ1-2	TGTGCCAGCAATGGACAGGGTCCGAGCTATGGCTACACCTTC	CASNGQGPSYGYTF
TRBD1	-	TRBV7-2	TRBJ1-4	TGTGCCAGCAGTCCCGCTCCGGGACAGGGTTATGAAAAACTGTTTTTT	CASSPAPGQGYEKLFF
-	-	TRBV7-9	TRBJ1-1	TGTGCCAGCAGCATAGAGGCGTTGAACACTGAAGCTTTCTTT	CASSIEALNTEAFF
TRBD1	-	TRBV6-5	TRBJ1-6	TGTGCCAGCAGTCGGACAGGGGGCTCGGATTCACCCCTCCACTTT	CASSRTGGSDSPLHF
TRBD2	-	TRBV9	TRBJ2-7	TGTGCCAGCAGCGAGGCAGGAGCGGGACTATACGAGCAGTACTTC	CASSEAGAGLYEQYF
-	-	TRBV6-1	TRBJ1-5	TGTGCCAGCAGTGATCCGTTTAGCAATCGACCCCAGCATTTT	CASSDPFSNRPQHF
TRBD1	-	TRBV29-1	TRBJ2-2	TGCAGCGTACGATGGGACAGATCGAACACCGGGGAGCTGTTTTTT	CSVRWDRSNTGELFF
TRBD2	-	TRBV7-3	TRBJ2-3	TGTGCCAGCAGCGACAGGCGGGGGGCGGCAGATACGCAGTATTTT	CASSDRRGAADTQYF
-	-	TRBV6-6	TRBJ1-2	TGTGCCAGCAGTTACTCGGAAACTAACTATGGCTACACCTTC	CASSYSETNYGYTF
-	-	TRBV18	TRBJ1-2	TGTGCCAGCTCACCCGAGGGGTATGGCTACACCTTC	CASSPEGYGYTF
TRBD1	-	TRBV6-5	TRBJ1-1	TGTGCCAGCAGCTCGGACAGGGGATCGGCCACTGAAGCTTTCTTT	CASSSDRGSATEAFF
-	once	TRBV5-1	TRBJ2-1	TGCGCCAGCAGCTCCACAGGGAACGTCGTCAATGAGCAGTTCTTC	CASSSTGNVVNEQFF
-	-	TRBV7-9	TRBJ2-2	TGTGCCAGCAGCTTCCCCAAGACGAGCGGGGAGCTGTTTTTT	CASSFPKTSGELFF
-	-	TRBV11-2	TRBJ1-3	TGTGCCAGCAGCTCCCCGGGAGAAGGAAACACCATATATTTT	CASSSPGEGNTIYF
-	-	TRBV7-5	TRBJ2-7	TGTGCCAGAAGCTTAAAAGGACAGGGAACCCCGGGAGCGCCCCAGCAGTACTTC	CARSLKGQGTPGAPQQYF
-	few	TRBV5-1	TRBJ1-1	TGCGCCAGCAGGGGGGCTAATGAAGCTTTCTTT	CASRGANEAFF
-	-	TRBV19	TRBJ1-2	TGTGCCAGTACCGTCGCAGGGCTTGGGATTCGCTATGGCTACACCTTC	CASTVAGLGIRYGYTF
TRBD1	-	TRBV10-3	TRBJ2-7	TGTGCCATCAGTGGCGGGACAGGGGGCTACGAGCAGTACTTC	CAISGGTGGYEQYF
-	-	TRBV7-3	TRBJ2-5	TGTGCCAGCAGCCACGGCTTTGGGGAGACCCAGTACTTC	CASSHGFGETQYF
-	-	TRBV5-1	TRBJ2-3	TGCGCCAGCAGTCTCGACAGTGGAGATACGCAGTATTTT	CASSLDSGDTQYF
-	-	TRBV10-2	TRBJ1-5	TGCGCCAGCAGTGACCTAGGACAGTATAGCAATCAGCCCCAGCATTTT	CASSDLGQYSNQPQHF
TRBD1	once	TRBV18	TRBJ2-2	TGTGCCAGCTCGCCCGGAGACAGGGGCACCGGGGAGCTGTTTTTT	CASSPGDRGTGELFF
-	-	TRBV29-1	TRBJ1-2	TGCAGCGGGAATAACCCGGGTTGGGTCGGCTACACCTTC	CSGNNPGWVGYTF
-	-	TRBV5-1	TRBJ2-3	TGCGCCAGCAGCTTAAACCCGGGCCTCACCCTCGATACGCAGTATTTT	CASSLNPGLTLDTQYF
TRBD1	-	TRBV19	TRBJ2-2	TGTGCCAGTAGGGGACAGGGAAGGAGGAACACCGGGGAGCTGTTTTTT	CASRGQGRRNTGELFF
-	-	TRBV9	TRBJ2-3	TGTGCCAGCAGCGTAGGGAGCGATACGCAGTATTTT	CASSVGSDTQYF
-	-	TRBV7-8	TRBJ2-1	TGTGCCAGCATCCCTCGGACGTCGAGCTCCTACAATGAGCAGTTCTTC	CASIPRTSSSYNEQFF
TRBD1	few	TRBV10-3	TRBJ1-2	TGTGCCATCAGTAGACAGGGCGATGGCTACACCTTC	CAISRQGDGYTF
TRBD1	-	TRBV6-5	TRBJ2-4	TGTGCCAGCAGTTACACAGGGGACGGAAAAAACATTCAGTACTTC	CASSYTGDGKNIQYF